Presented here are 11 T cell receptor beta chains from one specimen sequenced in a study of a mutant IDH1 vaccine in newly diagnosed glioma (TCRdb year 2021). The sample's time point label, decoded: week 11, during vaccination. Each vaccine dose was 300 ug of a 20-mer mutant IDH1 peptide in Montanide, given subcutaneously with topical imiquimod. The antigens of these receptors remain unknown. Receptors were amplified or captured by the immunoSEQ multiplex PCR assay. TCRdb took this table from immuneACCESS and kept in-frame rearrangements with V and J called. Such tables lack part of the clones; where checked against another copy, unresolved V genes explain under half of the gap, and the rest is unexplained. Recorded for this sample are some 130,000 clones; 80% of them occurred a single time. 5.5% of the sample comes from the top ten. The sequences come from PBMCs, collected from a glioma patient whose treatment included an IDH1 peptide vaccine. The source is a man between 40 and 49 years old with glioma.

This clone came up once. The chain is built from TRBV4-3 and TRBJ2-1; 11 bases fit TRBD2. Looked up from germline, CDR1 is LGHNA and CDR2 is YSLEER. Unmatched junction bases numbered 8, after V lost 6 bases and J lost 7 bases. The length of the CDR3 is 15 residues. CDR3 amino acids: CASSPLAGASNEQFF. The DNA of the CDR3 is TGCGCCAGCAGTCCACTAGCGGGAGCGTCGAATGAGCAGTTCTTC.

V is TRBV9 and J is TRBJ2-6, with 7 bases aligning to TRBD1. Trimming at V came to 3 bases and at J to 4 bases, leaving 13 bases not matched to a gene. The germline V gene encodes CDR1 SGDLS and CDR2 YYNGEE. CDR3 length equals 18 residues. The CDR3 DNA sequence: TGTGCCAGCAGCGACCTACAGGGGTCCGCTCTGGGGGCCAACGTCCTGACTTTC. This gives the protein CASSDLQGSALGANVLTF.

The gene calls are TRBV5-1 and TRBJ2-1, with D perhaps matching TRBD1 or TRBD2 (5 bases each). This CDR3 contains 16 residues. V lost 3 bases and J 6 bases, leaving 19 bases between the germline ends. Germline CDR1 is SGHRS and CDR2 is YFSETQ. CDR3 sequence (DNA): TGCGCCAGCAGCTCGTCCGGGACGCTTAGGATCAATGAGCAGTTCTTC. It specifies CASSSSGTLRINEQFF. The full variable domain, in which reference TRBV5-1 and TRBJ2-1 provide the parts outside the CDR3, is KAGVTQTPRYLIKTRGQQVTLSCSPISGHRSVSWYQQTPGQGLQFLFEYFSETQRNKGNFPGRFSGRQFSNSRSEMNVSTLELGDSALYLCASSSSGTLRINEQFFGPGTRLTVL.

V and J are TRBV30 and TRBJ1-4; 7 bases line up with TRBD1. CDR1 and CDR2 from the germline V gene are GTSNPN and SVGIG (reference sequence). V lost 1 base to trimming and J lost 12 bases; unmatched junction nucleotides: 5. The CDR3 spans 12 residues. The CDR3 protein is CAWSALDRQLFF. CDR3 in DNA: TGTGCCTGGAGTGCCTTGGACAGGCAACTGTTTTTT.

The chain carries TRBV10-3 and TRBJ2-3, with D maybe TRBD2 (6 bases). This CDR3 is built from 15 residues. CDR1 is ENHRY and CDR2 is SYGVKD in the germline V gene. Trimming took off 8 bases at V and 6 bases at J, with 21 bases between the two ends. DNA for the CDR3: TGTGCCATCCGAGACAACGCGGGGAGCGGGGATACGCAGTATTTT. It codes for CAIRDNAGSGDTQYF.

The chain recombines TRBV5-4 with TRBJ1-1; D uncertain. This CDR3 is 14 amino acids long. The ends were cut back, 4 bases at V and 3 bases at J, with 13 bases in the middle. The germline V gene has CDR1 SGHNT and CDR2 YYREEE (reference sequence). This CDR3 reads CASSVWVADTEAFF. For the CDR3, the DNA is TGTGCCAGCAGCGTATGGGTGGCTGACACTGAAGCTTTCTTT.

The chain joins TRBV21-1 to TRBJ2-1; the table's D call, TRBD1, has no DNA check behind it. TRBV21-1 is assigned pseudogene status. The CDR3 is made up of 16 amino acids. The CDR3 protein is CASSTKGGQGYNEQFF. In DNA, the CDR3 is TGTGCCAGCAGCACTAAAGGGGGACAGGGCTACAATGAGCAGTTCTTC.

CDR3 sequence reads: CASSQLRGQLTDTQYF. The CDR3, as DNA: TGTGCCAGCTCTCAGCTCAGGGGACAGCTCACAGATACGCAGTATTTT. The chain is built from TRBV18 and TRBJ2-3, with 7 positions matching TRBD1. J lost 2 bases, V lost 6 bases, and 11 bases had no gene match. The CDR3 is made up of 16 amino acids. Looked up from germline, CDR1 is KGHSH and CDR2 is LQKENI. The entire variable domain, with the rest obtained from reference TRBV18 and TRBJ2-3, is as follows: NAGVMQNPRHLVRRRGQEARLRCSPMKGHSHVYWYRQLPEEGLKFMVYLQKENIIDESGMPKERFSAEFPKEGPSILRIQQVVRGDSAAYFCASSQLRGQLTDTQYFGPGTRLTVL.

V is TRBV11-2 and J is TRBJ1-5, with D maybe TRBD1 (5 bases). This CDR3 is 14 amino acids long. With 5 bases removed from V and 7 bases from J, the gap between germline ends came to 15 bases. The germline V gene has CDR1 SGHAT and CDR2 FQNNGV. CDR3 nucleotide sequence: TGTGCCAGCAGCCTCGACAGAGGGAAGCAGCCCCAGCATTTT. It translates to CASSLDRGKQPQHF.

The chain joins TRBV15 to TRBJ2-2, with 10 bases aligning to TRBD1. CDR3 length equals 15 residues. Germline V gene data show CDR1 as LNHNV and CDR2 as YYDKDF (reference sequence). The V gene end was trimmed by 7 bases and the J gene end by 3 bases; junction bases not matched to a gene: 5. The CDR3 sequence is CATTSGQGHTGELFF. The CDR3 DNA sequence: TGTGCCACCACTTCGGGACAGGGGCACACCGGGGAGCTGTTTTTT.

This clone appeared once. The rearrangement uses TRBV5-6 and TRBJ2-5; 7 nucleotides line up with TRBD2. The CDR3 is 15 amino acids. V trimming: 4 bases; J trimming: 5 bases; junction bases outside the gene matches: 11. From germline, CDR1 is SGHDT and CDR2 YYEEEE. CDR3 sequence reads: CASSLDGLGLETQYF. In DNA form, the CDR3 reads TGTGCCAGCAGCCTCGACGGACTAGGGCTTGAGACCCAGTACTTC.